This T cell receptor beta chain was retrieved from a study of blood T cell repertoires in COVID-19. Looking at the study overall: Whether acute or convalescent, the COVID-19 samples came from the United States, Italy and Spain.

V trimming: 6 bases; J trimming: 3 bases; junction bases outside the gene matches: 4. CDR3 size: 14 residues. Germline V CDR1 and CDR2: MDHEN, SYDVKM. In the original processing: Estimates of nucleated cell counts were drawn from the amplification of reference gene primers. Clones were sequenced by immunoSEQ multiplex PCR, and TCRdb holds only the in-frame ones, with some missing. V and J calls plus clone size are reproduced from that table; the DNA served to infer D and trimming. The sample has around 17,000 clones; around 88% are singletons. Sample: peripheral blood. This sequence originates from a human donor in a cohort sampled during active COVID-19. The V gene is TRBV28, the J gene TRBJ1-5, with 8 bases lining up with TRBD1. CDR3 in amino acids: CASRDRVVNQPQHF. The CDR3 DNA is TGTGCCAGCAGGGACAGGGTGGTCAATCAGCCCCAGCATTTT.